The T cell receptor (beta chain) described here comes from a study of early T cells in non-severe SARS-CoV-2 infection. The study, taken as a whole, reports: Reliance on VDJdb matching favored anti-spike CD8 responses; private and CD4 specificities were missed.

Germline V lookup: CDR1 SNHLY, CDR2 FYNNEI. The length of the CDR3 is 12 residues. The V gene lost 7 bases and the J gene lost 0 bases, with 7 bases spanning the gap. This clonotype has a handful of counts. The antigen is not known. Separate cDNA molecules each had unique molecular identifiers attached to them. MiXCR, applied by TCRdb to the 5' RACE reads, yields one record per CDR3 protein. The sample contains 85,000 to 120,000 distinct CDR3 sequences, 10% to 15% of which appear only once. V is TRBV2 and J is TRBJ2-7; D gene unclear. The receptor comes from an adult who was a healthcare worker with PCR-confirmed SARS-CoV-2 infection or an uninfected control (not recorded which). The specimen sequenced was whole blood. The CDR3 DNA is TGTGCCAGCATCGGTAACTCCTACGAGCAGTACTTC. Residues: CASIGNSYEQYF.